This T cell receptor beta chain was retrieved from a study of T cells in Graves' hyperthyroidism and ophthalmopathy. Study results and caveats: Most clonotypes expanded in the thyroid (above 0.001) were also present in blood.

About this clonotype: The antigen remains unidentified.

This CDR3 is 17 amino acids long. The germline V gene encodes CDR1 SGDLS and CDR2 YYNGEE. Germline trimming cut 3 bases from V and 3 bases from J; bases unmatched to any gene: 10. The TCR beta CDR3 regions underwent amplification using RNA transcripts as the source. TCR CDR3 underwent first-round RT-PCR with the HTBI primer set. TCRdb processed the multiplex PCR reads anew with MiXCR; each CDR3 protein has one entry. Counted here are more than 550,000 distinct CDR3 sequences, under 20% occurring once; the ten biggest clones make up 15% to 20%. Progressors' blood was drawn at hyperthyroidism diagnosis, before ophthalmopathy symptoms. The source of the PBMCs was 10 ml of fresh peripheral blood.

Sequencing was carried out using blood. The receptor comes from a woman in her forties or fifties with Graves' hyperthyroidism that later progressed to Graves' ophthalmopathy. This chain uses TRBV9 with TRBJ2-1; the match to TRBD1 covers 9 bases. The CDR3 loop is CASSAPFGQGIYNEQFF. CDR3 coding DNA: TGTGCCAGCAGCGCTCCTTTCGGACAGGGGATCTACAATGAGCAGTTCTTC.